The 24 T cell receptor beta chains listed next were all sequenced from one sample in a study of beta chain features in type 1 diabetes. What these receptors recognize is not known. Overall study findings and caveats: Shorter TCRB CDR3s, moderately but significantly so, were found in Type 1 diabetes patients in all four CD4+ subsets.

cDNA synthesis used the whole RNA isolate, giving expressed TCRB sequences. Profiled with immunoSEQ multiplex PCR; TCRdb holds only in-frame clones, not every one. Here the sample spans 500,000 to 650,000 clones, over 10% being singletons. What was sequenced was naive CD4+ T cells from blood. The receptors were gathered from a young man with type 1 diabetes.

This clone has just a few counts. This chain joins TRBV30 and TRBJ1-4; TRBD1 agrees at 10 bases. Trimming at V came to 4 bases and at J to 3 bases, leaving 5 bases not matched to a gene. Per germline, CDR1 GTSNPN and CDR2 SVGIG (reference sequence). This CDR3 spans 15 amino acids. In DNA, the CDR3 is TGTGCCTGGACCCTCGGGACAGGGGCTAATGAAAAACTGTTTTTT. This encodes CAWTLGTGANEKLFF.

There are a few counts of this clone. J is TRBJ2-6 and V is TRBV11-2; TRBD1 matches at 8 bases. The CDR3 is 15 residues long. V shed 5 bases, J shed 5 bases, and the junction held 5 bases outside the gene matches. Per germline, CDR1 SGHAT and CDR2 FQNNGV. In nucleotides, the CDR3 is TGTGCCAGCAGCCGTCACAGGGGGTGGGCCAACGTCCTGACTTTC. It yields the protein CASSRHRGWANVLTF. The full variable domain, with the rest looked up from reference TRBV11-2 and TRBJ2-6, is EAGVAQSPRYKIIEKRQSVAFWCNPISGHATLYWYQQILGQGPKLLIQFQNNGVVDDSQLPKDRFSAERLKGVDSTLKIQPAKLEDSAVYLCASSRHRGWANVLTFGAGSRLTVL.

In its sample, this clone was seen a few times. The chain couples TRBV7-9 to TRBJ2-6; possible D gene TRBD2, 6 bases. This CDR3 region has 17 residues. The germline V gene encodes CDR1 SEHNR and CDR2 FQNEAQ (reference sequence). V shed 4 bases and J shed 4 bases, with 17 bases lying between them. This CDR3 reads CASSSIRDSLGANVLTF. Written as DNA, the CDR3 is TGTGCCAGCAGCTCAATACGGGACTCTTTGGGGGCCAACGTCCTGACTTTC.

This clone has only a few counts. This rearrangement joins TRBV5-1 to TRBJ2-2, with D unresolved. V was shortened by 6 bases and J by 4 bases, with 13 bases between the two germline ends. CDR1 is SGHRS and CDR2 is YFSETQ in the germline V gene. CDR3 length: 14 residues. The CDR3 coding sequence is TGCGCCAGCACCGACGGGCCTTCCACCGGGGAGCTGTTTTTT. This sequence encodes CASTDGPSTGELFF.

The table lists this clone with a few counts. The V and J genes are TRBV5-1 and TRBJ2-6, with D possibly being TRBD1 or TRBD2 (6 bases each). CDR1 is SGHRS, CDR2 YFSETQ, per germline. CDR3 size: 18 residues. V was shortened by 0 bases and J by 0 bases, with 13 bases between the two germline ends. The CDR3 spells CASSLDREDYSGANVLTF. The CDR3 bases are TGCGCCAGCAGCTTGGACAGGGAGGACTACTCTGGGGCCAACGTCCTGACTTTC.

This chain links TRBV7-2 with TRBJ2-5, with 8 bases identical to TRBD1. CDR1 and CDR2 (germline): SGHTA, FQGNSA. The V gene end was trimmed by 7 bases and the J gene end by 1 base; junction bases not matched to a gene: 2. This CDR3 spans 13 amino acids. DNA of the CDR3: TGTGCCAGCAAAGACAGGGGCCAAGAGACCCAGTACTTC. Translated: CASKDRGQETQYF.

This clone was seen only a few times. At the DNA level, this CDR3 is encoded by other sequences in the same sample as well. This chain uses TRBV5-1 with TRBJ2-1; 9 bases are shared with TRBD1. CDR1 is SGHRS, CDR2 YFSETQ, per germline. The CDR3 runs 13 residues. With 4 bases clipped from V and 7 bases from J, the junction kept 3 bases outside the gene matches. CDR3 nucleotide sequence: TGCGCCAGCAGCCTCGGACAGGGGAATGAGCAGTTCTTC. As protein: CASSLGQGNEQFF.

In this sample, this clone turned up a few times. V usage is TRBV18 and J usage is TRBJ1-1, with D perhaps TRBD1 (5 bases). With 0 bases removed from V and 0 bases from J, the gap between germline ends came to 14 bases. This CDR3 is 17 amino acids long. Germline CDR1 and CDR2: KGHSH and LQKENI. CDR3 DNA: TGTGCCAGCTCACCACCGCTGGGGCTGATCATGAACACTGAAGCTTTCTTT. Its translation: CASSPPLGLIMNTEAFF.

This clone was counted a few times. This chain links TRBV28 with TRBJ2-5, with 9 bases matching TRBD2. The CDR3 has 15 amino acids. Germline CDR1 is MDHEN and CDR2 is SYDVKM. J lost 7 bases, V lost 3 bases, and 9 bases had no gene match. As DNA, the CDR3 is TGTGCCAGCAGTTTCATTCTAGCGGGGCAGGGGACCCAGTACTTC. Protein sequence: CASSFILAGQGTQYF.

The V call is TRBV4-1, the J call TRBJ2-4, with TRBD1 matching over 9 bases. V was pared by 5 bases and J by 3 bases, with 8 bases of the junction left unmatched. The CDR3 is 16 amino acids. Per germline, CDR1 MGHRA and CDR2 YSYEKL. For the CDR3, the DNA is TGCGCCAGCAGCTCACAGGGGGCTGAGGGCAAAAACATTCAGTACTTC. Protein product: CASSSQGAEGKNIQYF.

CDR3 protein: CASSQEGDSPYEQYF. The DNA of the CDR3 is TGCGCCAGCAGCCAAGAAGGGGACAGCCCCTACGAGCAGTACTTC. V gene TRBV4-3 combines with J gene TRBJ2-7; 7 bases fit TRBD1. The V gene end was trimmed by 0 bases and the J gene end by 2 bases; junction bases not matched to a gene: 4. The CDR3 runs to 15 residues. Per the germline V gene, CDR1 is LGHNA and CDR2 is YSLEER.

The V call is TRBV28, the J call TRBJ2-1; TRBD2 matches 7 bases. This CDR3 is 14 amino acids long. Looked up from germline, CDR1 is MDHEN and CDR2 is SYDVKM. Losses at the gene ends were 6 bases for V and 1 base for J; bases not matched to a gene: 3. CDR3 protein: CASSLAVSYNEQFF. The CDR3 DNA follows: TGTGCCAGCAGCCTAGCGGTGTCCTACAATGAGCAGTTCTTC.

This clone was picked up a small number of times. The chain combines TRBV6-5 with TRBJ1-2; D gene ambiguous. Germline CDR1 reads MNHEY; CDR2 reads SVGAGI. CDR3 length: 9 amino acids. V was trimmed by 11 bases and J by 6 bases, leaving 7 bases between them. CDR3 DNA: TGTGCCCCCGACGATGGCTACACCTTC. The encoded protein is CAPDDGYTF.

The chain links TRBV7-9 to TRBJ2-5; no definite D call. V lost 0 bases, J lost 4 bases, and 15 bases lay in between. CDR1 is SEHNR and CDR2 is FQNEAQ in the germline V gene (reference sequence). This CDR3 has 16 residues. The CDR3 DNA is TGTGCCAGCAGCTTAGCGCCACCTGGGTCTCCAGAGACCCAGTACTTC. It encodes CASSLAPPGSPETQYF.

V and J are TRBV4-3 and TRBJ1-4; D call uncertain. Per germline, CDR1 LGHNA and CDR2 YSLEER. V lost 4 bases, J lost 8 bases, and 14 bases lay in between. This CDR3 comprises 14 residues. The CDR3 DNA sequence: TGCGCCAGCAGCCTCGCCCTAGTCTCGGAAAAACTGTTTTTT. This translates into CASSLALVSEKLFF.

The chain joins TRBV7-9 to TRBJ2-7; possibly TRBD2 for D (6 bases). Deletions cut 3 bases from V and 1 base from J, with 10 bases between. This CDR3 comprises 14 residues. Germline assignment: CDR1 SEHNR and CDR2 FQNEAQ (reference sequence). The CDR3 DNA reads TGTGCCAGCAGCTTTCGAGGGACTTCCTACGAGCAGTACTTC. This translates into CASSFRGTSYEQYF.

V is TRBV9 and J is TRBJ1-5, with 7 positions matching TRBD1. Germline CDR1 SGDLS, CDR2 YYNGEE. Trimming at V came to 3 bases and at J to 7 bases, leaving 7 bases not matched to a gene. The CDR3 is 14 residues long. CDR3 amino acids: CASSEGAGDQPQHF. The CDR3 DNA follows: TGTGCCAGCAGCGAGGGGGCAGGGGACCAGCCCCAGCATTTT.

This chain links TRBV27 with TRBJ2-1; 7 bases fit TRBD1. CDR3 size: 13 residues. Trimming at V came to 6 bases and at J to 7 bases, leaving 6 bases not matched to a gene. The germline V gene has CDR1 MNHEY and CDR2 SMNVEV (reference sequence). The CDR3 sequence: CASRGTGVNEQFF. CDR3 DNA: TGTGCCAGCAGGGGAACAGGGGTGAATGAGCAGTTCTTC.

In regard to this clone: This sample includes further DNA sequences coding for the same CDR3. The chain combines TRBV9 with TRBJ1-1, with D unresolved. V shed 0 bases and J shed 2 bases, with 5 bases lying between them. Germline values: CDR1 SGDLS, CDR2 YYNGEE. The CDR3 length is 13 residues. The CDR3 spells CASSVALNTEAFF. The CDR3 DNA reads as TGTGCCAGCAGCGTAGCCCTTAACACTGAAGCTTTCTTT. The full variable domain, completed using reference TRBV9 and TRBJ1-1, is DSGVTQTPKHLITATGQRVTLRCSPRSGDLSVYWYQQSLDQGLQFLIQYYNGEERAKGNILERFSAQQFPDLHSELNLSSLELGDSALYFCASSVALNTEAFFGQGTRLTVV.

There are a few counts of this clone. The CDR3 sequence: CASSIQDTANYGYTF. CDR3 DNA sequence: TGTGCCAGTAGTATCCAGGACACAGCTAACTATGGCTACACCTTC. The rearrangement links TRBV19 to TRBJ1-2; D might be TRBD1 (5 bases). The V and J ends lost 3 bases and 0 bases respectively, with 11 bases between them. The CDR3 contains 15 residues. Germline V gene data show CDR1 as LNHDA and CDR2 as SQIVND (reference sequence).

This clone showed up just a few times. The rearrangement uses TRBV30 and TRBJ2-1, with 10 bases that match TRBD2. The CDR3 length is 14 residues. With V trimmed by 5 bases and J by 8 bases, 9 bases remained unmatched. Germline V gives CDR1 GTSNPN, CDR2 SVGIG (reference sequence). The CDR3 loop reads CAWAKRGGNDEQFF. The DNA of the CDR3 is TGTGCCTGGGCGAAGCGGGGGGGCAACGATGAGCAGTTCTTC.

This chain connects TRBV6-1 to TRBJ1-6, with 9 bases aligning to TRBD1. Looked up from germline, CDR1 is MNHNS and CDR2 is SASEGT. V lost 7 bases, J lost 7 bases, and 8 bases stayed unmatched. CDR3 size: 15 residues. The CDR3, as DNA: TGTGCCAGCAAGGTACAGGGGGCGTCGAATTCACCCCTCCACTTT. Protein: CASKVQGASNSPLHF.

On this clone: Within the sample, other DNA sequences also encode this same CDR3. V is TRBV5-1 and J is TRBJ2-7; D unclear. CDR3 size: 12 residues. Looked up from germline, CDR1 is SGHRS and CDR2 is YFSETQ. V shed 0 bases and J shed 6 bases, with 7 bases lying between them. The CDR3: CASSLDRVEQYF. CDR3 coding DNA: TGCGCCAGCAGCTTGGATCGAGTCGAGCAGTACTTC.

The chain carries TRBV29-1 and TRBJ1-1; D is perhaps TRBD1 (6 bases). CDR1 is SQVTM and CDR2 is ANQGSEA in the germline V gene. Trimming left V 7 bases short and J 0 bases short, with 12 bases between. The CDR3 extends over 13 amino acids. The CDR3 region is CSAGQTMNTEAFF. The CDR3 DNA reads as TGCAGCGCCGGACAGACCATGAACACTGAAGCTTTCTTT.